A single sample gave rise to the 7 T cell receptor beta chains below, sequenced in a study of blood T cell repertoires in COVID-19. Only in-frame clones appear in the TCRdb table, and some are missing; sequencing was by immunoSEQ multiplex PCR. This sample has some 220,000 clones, with over 75% found just once. The sample comprised peripheral blood. The source is a human donor in a cohort sampled during active COVID-19.

The chain has TRBV5-1 and TRBJ1-1; D uncertain. CDR1 SGHRS and CDR2 YFSETQ come from the germline V gene. V was trimmed by 1 base and J by 1 base, leaving 8 bases between them. The CDR3 extends over 14 amino acids. The CDR3 DNA reads TGCGCCAGCAGCTTGCAGGAAAGGAACACTGAAGCTTTCTTT. Translating it yields CASSLQERNTEAFF.

The chain uses TRBV28 and TRBJ2-7; 7 positions agree with TRBD1. Unmatched junction bases numbered 8, after V lost 7 bases and J lost 2 bases. CDR1 MDHEN and CDR2 SYDVKM come from the germline V gene. The CDR3 covers 14 residues. CDR3 nucleotide sequence: TGTGCCAGCACCTCGGGACAGCTAACCTACGAGCAGTACTTC. Translating gives CASTSGQLTYEQYF.

The CDR3 loop reads CASSPEGDTGTYEQYF. As DNA, the CDR3 is TGTGCCAGCAGCCCCGAGGGGGACACTGGGACCTACGAGCAGTACTTC. The chain employs TRBV5-5 and TRBJ2-7; perhaps TRBD1 as D (6 bases). Per germline, CDR1 SGHKS and CDR2 YYEKEE (reference sequence). The CDR3 has 16 amino acids. V was shortened by 4 bases and J by 2 bases, with 19 bases between the two germline ends.

The rearrangement joins TRBV19 to TRBJ2-2; possibly TRBD1 for D (6 bases). Between the trimmed V and J ends, which lost 7 bases and 6 bases, there was a span of 12 bases. CDR3 length equals 13 residues. CDR1 is LNHDA, CDR2 SQIVND, per germline (reference sequence). CDR3 in amino acids: CASTAQGPGELFF. The CDR3 coding sequence is TGTGCCAGTACGGCACAGGGCCCCGGGGAGCTGTTTTTT.

The chain employs TRBV7-9 and TRBJ2-3, with 13 bases identical to TRBD2. This CDR3 is 16 amino acids long. Germline CDR1 and CDR2: SEHNR and FQNEAQ (reference sequence). Trimming cost V 5 bases and J 5 bases; bases outside gene matches: 7. CDR3 nucleotide sequence: TGTGCCAGCAGCCTCGGACTAGCGGGAGTAGAAGATACGCAGTATTTT. As protein: CASSLGLAGVEDTQYF.

The rearrangement joins TRBV6-4 to TRBJ1-1; weak D call: TRBD1 (6 bases). Germline V gives CDR1 MRHNA, CDR2 SNTAGT. This CDR3 comprises 14 residues. Trimming left V 6 bases short and J 0 bases short, with 11 bases between. CDR3 amino acids: CASRAGEMNTEAFF. The CDR3 region has the DNA TGTGCCAGCAGAGCAGGGGAGATGAACACTGAAGCTTTCTTT.

The rearrangement uses TRBV19 and TRBJ1-1; a weak D match, TRBD1 (5 bases). The germline CDR1 and CDR2 sequences are LNHDA and SQIVND (reference sequence). The CDR3 spans 13 residues. V lost 9 bases and J 5 bases, leaving 16 bases between the germline ends. CDR3: CASRRDYRTEAFF. The CDR3 DNA is TGTGCCAGCCGCAGGGATTACAGGACTGAAGCTTTCTTT.